These 13 T cell receptor beta chains share one sample of origin, sequenced in a study of human versus mouse CDR3 diversity and MHC coevolution. The method was immunoSEQ multiplex PCR; TCRdb's version includes in-frame clones alone and lacks a portion of them. The sample includes 75,000 to 90,000 clones, 90% to 95% of them seen just once. The specimen sequenced was naive CD4+ T cells from blood. Subset: CD45RO-negative CD62L-positive naive CD4 T cells. The receptors here all came from a person between 25 and 70 years old in good health.

The count of this clone is one. V is TRBV7-2 and J is TRBJ2-7; 7 nucleotides line up with TRBD2. This CDR3 has 15 amino acids. The V gene's germline CDR1 is SGHTA and CDR2 FQGNSA. V trimming: 5 bases; J trimming: 2 bases; junction bases outside the gene matches: 9. In DNA, the CDR3 is TGTGCCAGCAGCCAGACCCAGGGAGGGACCTACGAGCAGTACTTC. Translating it yields CASSQTQGGTYEQYF.

As regards this clone: An end of the junction differs from the germline gene, which may be a read error. The rearrangement joins TRBV18 to TRBJ2-1, with 13 bases fitting TRBD2. CDR3 length equals 15 residues. Germline values: CDR1 KGHSH, CDR2 LQKENI. CDR3 protein: CASPKTLGLAGAQVF. CDR3 DNA sequence: TGTGCCAGCCCGAAAACTTTAGGACTAGCGGGAGCGCAAGTCTTC.

V gene TRBV5-6 combines with J gene TRBJ1-1, with D possibly TRBD1 on 6 matching bases. Germline CDR1 reads SGHDT; CDR2 reads YYEEEE. The CDR3 is made up of 14 amino acids. V shed 6 bases and J shed 1 base, with 13 bases lying between them. The CDR3 DNA reads as TGTGCCAGCACCCAGACAGGCTGGAACACTGAAGCTTTCTTT. Its translation is CASTQTGWNTEAFF.

The J gene is TRBJ2-6, the V gene TRBV10-3; 8 bases are shared with TRBD1. V lost 2 bases, J lost 1 base, and 4 bases stayed unmatched. There are 17 residues in the CDR3. Germline CDR1 ENHRY, CDR2 SYGVKD. CDR3 bases: TGTGCCATCAGTGAGCTCCACAGGGGGTCTGGGGCCAACGTCCTGACTTTC. Translated: CAISELHRGSGANVLTF.

This clone was seen just once. This chain connects TRBV28 to TRBJ2-7; 7 nucleotides match TRBD1. Germline V gene lookup returns CDR1 MDHEN and CDR2 SYDVKM. CDR3 length: 12 residues. Trimming took 5 bases from V and 3 from J; bases not matched to a gene: 1. The CDR3 DNA follows: TGTGCCAGCAGTAGACAGGGCTACGAGCAGTACTTC. This translates into CASSRQGYEQYF. Based on the CDR3 plus reference TRBV28 and TRBJ2-7, the full variable domain is DVKVTQSSRYLVKRTGEKVFLECVQDMDHENMFWYRQDPGLGLRLIYFSYDVKMKEKGDIPEGYSVSREKKERFSLILESASTNQTSMYLCASSRQGYEQYFGPGTRLTVT.

This sequence joins TRBV30 and TRBJ2-5, with 8 bases aligning to TRBD2. Germline V gene lookup returns CDR1 GTSNPN and CDR2 SVGIG (reference sequence). V was clipped by 3 bases and J by 1 base; unmatched bases: 1. This CDR3 spans 13 amino acids. Here the CDR3 reads CAWSGGAQETQYF. CDR3 nucleotide sequence: TGTGCCTGGAGCGGGGGGGCCCAAGAGACCCAGTACTTC.

The chain combines TRBV15 with TRBJ1-6; no clear D gene. This CDR3 is 18 amino acids long. CDR1 LNHNV and CDR2 YYDKDF come from the germline V gene (reference sequence). Trimming took off 5 bases at V and 0 bases at J, with 17 bases between the two ends. CDR3 nucleotide sequence: TGTGCCACCAGCGGGCCCGAGGGCAGGAGCTCCTATAATTCACCCCTCCACTTT. Its protein is CATSGPEGRSSYNSPLHF.

CDR3: CASSQYGLADNTGELFF. CDR3 nucleotides: TGCGCCAGCAGCCAATATGGACTAGCTGACAACACCGGGGAGCTGTTTTTT. The rearrangement joins TRBV4-3 to TRBJ2-2, with TRBD2 matching 8 bases. Trimming took 2 bases from V and 2 from J; bases not matched to a gene: 7. This CDR3 is 17 amino acids long. Germline assignment: CDR1 LGHNA and CDR2 YSLEER.

This chain uses TRBV6-6 with TRBJ2-7; tentative D call: TRBD1 (5 bases). CDR3 length equals 13 residues. Trimming left V 8 bases short and J 3 bases short, with 14 bases between. CDR1 and CDR2 (germline): MNHNY, SVGAGI (reference sequence). The CDR3 region has the DNA TGTGCCAGCGCTACAGGTCCCCTCTACGAGCAGTACTTC. This translates into CASATGPLYEQYF.

The chain employs TRBV19 and TRBJ2-5; TRBD1 is a possible D gene (6 bases). The J call is doubtful: the DNA matches TRBJ2-7 better. Germline CDR1 and CDR2: LNHDA and SQIVND (reference sequence). The CDR3 covers 13 residues. CDR3 coding DNA: TGTGCCAGTAATTACAGGGATTCCTACGAGCAGTACTTC. It is translated as CASNYRDSYEQYF.

The V call is TRBV7-9, the J call TRBJ1-5; D is uncertain. In germline, CDR1 is SEHNR, CDR2 FQNEAQ (reference sequence). This CDR3 is built from 13 residues. The V end was cut by 0 bases, the J end by 11 bases, with 11 bases between. The CDR3 DNA reads as TGTGCCAGCAGCTTAGCCCGTGACGGGGCCCAGCATTTT. Residues: CASSLARDGAQHF.

This chain connects TRBV10-2 to TRBJ2-7; D unresolved. The CDR3 is made up of 19 amino acids. The V and J ends lost 0 bases and 4 bases respectively, with 25 bases between them. Germline V gives CDR1 WSHSY, CDR2 SAAADI. CDR3: CASSESSSQLPFSFYEQYF. CDR3 DNA sequence: TGCGCCAGCAGTGAGTCCTCGAGCCAATTACCTTTCTCGTTTTACGAGCAGTACTTC.

The rearrangement uses TRBV7-2 and TRBJ1-1, with a possible D match to TRBD1 (5 bases). This CDR3 spans 14 amino acids. Germline V gene lookup returns CDR1 SGHTA and CDR2 FQGNSA. Trimming stripped 5 bases from V and 4 bases from J, with 14 bases between. The CDR3 protein is CASSPSAQGTEAFF. The CDR3 nucleotides read TGTGCCAGCAGCCCCTCGGCCCAGGGCACTGAAGCTTTCTTT.